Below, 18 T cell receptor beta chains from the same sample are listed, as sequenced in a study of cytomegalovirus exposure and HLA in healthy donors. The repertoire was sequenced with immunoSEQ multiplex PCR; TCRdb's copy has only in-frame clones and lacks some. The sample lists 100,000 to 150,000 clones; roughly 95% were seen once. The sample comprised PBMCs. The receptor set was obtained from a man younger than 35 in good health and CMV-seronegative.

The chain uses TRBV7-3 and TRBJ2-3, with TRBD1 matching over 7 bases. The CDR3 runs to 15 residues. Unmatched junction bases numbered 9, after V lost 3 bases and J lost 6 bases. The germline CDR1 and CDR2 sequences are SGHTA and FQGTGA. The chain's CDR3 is CASSFSTGSSDTQYF. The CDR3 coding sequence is TGTGCCAGCAGCTTTTCGACAGGGTCTTCGGATACGCAGTATTTT.

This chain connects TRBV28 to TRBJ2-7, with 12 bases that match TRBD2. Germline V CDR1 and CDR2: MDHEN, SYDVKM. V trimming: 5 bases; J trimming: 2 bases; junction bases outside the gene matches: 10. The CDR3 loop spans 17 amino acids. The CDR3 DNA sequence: TGTGCCAGCAGTCCACTAGCGGGAGGAGGAATCCCCTACGAGCAGTACTTC. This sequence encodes CASSPLAGGGIPYEQYF.

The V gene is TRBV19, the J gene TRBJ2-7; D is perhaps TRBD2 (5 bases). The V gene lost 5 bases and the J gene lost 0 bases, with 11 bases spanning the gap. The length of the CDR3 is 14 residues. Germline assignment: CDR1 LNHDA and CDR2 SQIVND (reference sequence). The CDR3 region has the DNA TGTGCCAGTAGTGGACTGGAATACTCCTACGAGCAGTACTTC. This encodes CASSGLEYSYEQYF.

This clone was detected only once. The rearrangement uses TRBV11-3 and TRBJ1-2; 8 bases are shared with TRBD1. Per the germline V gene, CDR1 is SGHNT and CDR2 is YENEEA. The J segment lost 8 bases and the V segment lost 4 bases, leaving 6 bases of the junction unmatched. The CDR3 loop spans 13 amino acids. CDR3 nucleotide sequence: TGTGCCAGCAGCTCCGGACAGGGATCCGGCTACACCTTC. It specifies CASSSGQGSGYTF.

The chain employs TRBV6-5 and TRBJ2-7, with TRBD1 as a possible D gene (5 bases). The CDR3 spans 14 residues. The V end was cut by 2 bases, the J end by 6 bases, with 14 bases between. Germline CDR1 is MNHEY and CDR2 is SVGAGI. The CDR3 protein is CASSYGRVGGEQYF. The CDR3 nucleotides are TGTGCCAGCAGTTACGGCAGGGTTGGTGGCGAGCAGTACTTC.

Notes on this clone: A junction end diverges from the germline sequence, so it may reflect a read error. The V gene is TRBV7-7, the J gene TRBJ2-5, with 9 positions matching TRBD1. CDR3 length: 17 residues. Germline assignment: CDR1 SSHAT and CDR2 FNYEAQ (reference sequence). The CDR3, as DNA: TGTGCTAGCAGCGTCGCCCAGGACAGGGGTTCTTGGGAGACCCAGTACTTC. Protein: CASSVAQDRGSWETQYF.

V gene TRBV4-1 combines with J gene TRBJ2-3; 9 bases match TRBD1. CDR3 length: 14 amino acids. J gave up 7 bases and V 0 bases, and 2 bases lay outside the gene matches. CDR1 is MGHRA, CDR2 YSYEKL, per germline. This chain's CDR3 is CASSQEGTGNTQYF. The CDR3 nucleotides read TGCGCCAGCAGCCAAGAAGGGACAGGGAATACGCAGTATTTT.

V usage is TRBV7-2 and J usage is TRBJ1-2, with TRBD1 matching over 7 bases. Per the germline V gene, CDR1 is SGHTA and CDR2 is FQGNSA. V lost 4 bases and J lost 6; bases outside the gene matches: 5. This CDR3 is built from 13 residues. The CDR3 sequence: CASSSQGGHGYTF. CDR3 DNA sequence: TGTGCCAGCAGCTCCCAGGGGGGTCATGGCTACACCTTC.

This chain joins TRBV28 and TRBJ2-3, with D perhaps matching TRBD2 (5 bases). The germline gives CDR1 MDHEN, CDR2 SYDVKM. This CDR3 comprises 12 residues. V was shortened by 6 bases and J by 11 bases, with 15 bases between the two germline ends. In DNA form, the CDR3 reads TGTGCCAGCAGACACCGGGAAAGGAGGCAGTATTTT. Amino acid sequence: CASRHRERRQYF.

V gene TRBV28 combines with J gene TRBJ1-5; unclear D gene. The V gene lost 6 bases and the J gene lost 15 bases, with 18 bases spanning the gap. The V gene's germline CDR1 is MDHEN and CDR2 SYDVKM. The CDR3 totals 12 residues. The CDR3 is CASSQGSDMGHF. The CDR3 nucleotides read TGTGCCAGCAGCCAAGGGAGCGACATGGGGCATTTT. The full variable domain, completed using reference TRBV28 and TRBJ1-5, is DVKVTQSSRYLVKRTGEKVFLECVQDMDHENMFWYRQDPGLGLRLIYFSYDVKMKEKGDIPEGYSVSREKKERFSLILESASTNQTSMYLCASSQGSDMGHFGDGTRLSIL.

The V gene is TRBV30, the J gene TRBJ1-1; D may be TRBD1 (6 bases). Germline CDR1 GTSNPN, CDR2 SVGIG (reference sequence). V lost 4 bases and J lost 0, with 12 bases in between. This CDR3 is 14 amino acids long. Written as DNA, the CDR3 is TGTGCCTGGATGGACAGTGAATTGAACACTGAAGCTTTCTTT. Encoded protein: CAWMDSELNTEAFF.

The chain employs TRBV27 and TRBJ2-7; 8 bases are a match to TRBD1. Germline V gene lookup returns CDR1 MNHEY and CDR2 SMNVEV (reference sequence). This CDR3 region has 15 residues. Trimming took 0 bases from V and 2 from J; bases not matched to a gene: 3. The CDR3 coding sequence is TGTGCCAGCAGTTTATCGCAACAGGGGGCCTACGAGCAGTACTTC. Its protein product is CASSLSQQGAYEQYF.

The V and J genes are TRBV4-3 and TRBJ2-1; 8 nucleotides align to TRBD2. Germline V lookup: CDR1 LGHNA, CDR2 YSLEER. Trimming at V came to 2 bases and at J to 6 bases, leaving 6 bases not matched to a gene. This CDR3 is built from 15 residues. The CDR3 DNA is TGCGCCAGCAGCCAATTAGCGGGGACCCCCAATGAGCAGTTCTTC. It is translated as CASSQLAGTPNEQFF.

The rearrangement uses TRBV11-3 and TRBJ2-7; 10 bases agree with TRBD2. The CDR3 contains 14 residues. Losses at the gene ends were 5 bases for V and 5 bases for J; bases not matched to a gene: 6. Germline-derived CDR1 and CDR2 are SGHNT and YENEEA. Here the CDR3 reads CASSPWGTSDEQYF. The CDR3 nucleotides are TGTGCCAGCAGCCCATGGGGGACTAGCGACGAGCAGTACTTC. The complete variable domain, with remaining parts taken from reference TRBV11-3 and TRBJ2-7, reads EAGVVQSPRYKIIEKKQPVAFWCNPISGHNTLYWYLQNLGQGPELLIRYENEEAVDDSQLPKDRFSAERLKGVDSTLKIQPAELGDSAVYLCASSPWGTSDEQYFGPGTRLTVT.

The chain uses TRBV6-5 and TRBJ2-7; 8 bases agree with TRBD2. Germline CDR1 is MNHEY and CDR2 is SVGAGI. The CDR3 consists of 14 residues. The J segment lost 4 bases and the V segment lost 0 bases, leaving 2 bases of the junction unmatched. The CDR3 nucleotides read TGTGCCAGCAGTTACTCCCCGGGGGGGTACGAGCAGTACTTC. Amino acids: CASSYSPGGYEQYF.

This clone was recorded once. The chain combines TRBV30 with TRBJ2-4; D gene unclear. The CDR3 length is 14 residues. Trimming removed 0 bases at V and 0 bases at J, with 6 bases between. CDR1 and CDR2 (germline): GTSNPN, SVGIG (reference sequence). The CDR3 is CAWSVATAKNIQYF. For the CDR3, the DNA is TGTGCCTGGAGTGTAGCGACAGCCAAAAACATTCAGTACTTC.

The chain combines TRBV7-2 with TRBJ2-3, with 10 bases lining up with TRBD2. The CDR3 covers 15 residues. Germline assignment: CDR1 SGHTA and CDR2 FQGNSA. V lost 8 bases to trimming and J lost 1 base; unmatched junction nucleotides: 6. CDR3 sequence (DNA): TGTGCCAGCGGAACCGGGACTAGCGGCACAGATACGCAGTATTTT. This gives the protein CASGTGTSGTDTQYF.

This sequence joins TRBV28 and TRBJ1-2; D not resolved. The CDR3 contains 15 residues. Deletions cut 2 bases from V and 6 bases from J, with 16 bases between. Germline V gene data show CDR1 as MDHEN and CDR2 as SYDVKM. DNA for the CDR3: TGTGCCAGCAGTTTACGGGGAACACCCCTACATGGCTACACCTTC. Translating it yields CASSLRGTPLHGYTF.